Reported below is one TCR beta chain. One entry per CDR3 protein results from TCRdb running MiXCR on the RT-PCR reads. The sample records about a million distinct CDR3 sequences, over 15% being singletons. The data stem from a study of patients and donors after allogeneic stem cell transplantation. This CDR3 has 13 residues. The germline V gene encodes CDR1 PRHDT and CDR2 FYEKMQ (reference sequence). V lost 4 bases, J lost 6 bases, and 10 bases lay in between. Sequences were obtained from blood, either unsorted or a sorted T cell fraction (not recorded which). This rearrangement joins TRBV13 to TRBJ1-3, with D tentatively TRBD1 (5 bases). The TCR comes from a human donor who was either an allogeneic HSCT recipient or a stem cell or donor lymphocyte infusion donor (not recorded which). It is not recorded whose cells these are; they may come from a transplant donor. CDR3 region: CASSSAGENTIYF. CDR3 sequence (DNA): TGTGCCAGCAGCTCCGCGGGGGAAAACACCATATATTTT.